This TCR beta chain was captured in a study of cytomegalovirus exposure and HLA in healthy donors. With 60 Vbeta and 13 Jbeta primers, the PCR was carried out. The repertoire was sequenced with immunoSEQ multiplex PCR; TCRdb's copy has only in-frame clones and lacks some. The sample lists fewer than 150,000 clones; 75% to 80% were seen once. V lost 5 bases to trimming and J lost 6 bases; unmatched junction nucleotides: 2. CDR1 and CDR2 from the germline V gene are SGHTA and FQGNSA. The CDR3 consists of 13 residues. Specimen: PBMCs. The origin of this receptor is a man aged 30-40 years in good health and CMV-seronegative. The V and J genes are TRBV7-2 and TRBJ2-1; 9 positions agree with TRBD1. Here the CDR3 DNA reads TGTGCCAGCAGCCCGGGACAGGGCAATGAGCAGTTCTTC. Translated, it gives CASSPGQGNEQFF.